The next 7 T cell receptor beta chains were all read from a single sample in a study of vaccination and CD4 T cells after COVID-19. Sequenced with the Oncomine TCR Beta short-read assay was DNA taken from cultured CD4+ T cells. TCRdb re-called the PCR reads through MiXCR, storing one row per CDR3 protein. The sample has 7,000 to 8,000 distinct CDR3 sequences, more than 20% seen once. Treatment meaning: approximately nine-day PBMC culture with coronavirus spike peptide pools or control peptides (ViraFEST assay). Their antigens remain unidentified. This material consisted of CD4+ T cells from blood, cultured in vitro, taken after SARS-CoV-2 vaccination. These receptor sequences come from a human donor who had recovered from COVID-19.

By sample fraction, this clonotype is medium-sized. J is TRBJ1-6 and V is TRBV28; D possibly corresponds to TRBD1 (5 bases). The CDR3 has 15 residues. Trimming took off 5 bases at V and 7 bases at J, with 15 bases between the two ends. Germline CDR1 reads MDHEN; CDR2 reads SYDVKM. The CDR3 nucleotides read TGTGCCAGCAGTCGCGGGACGGCTTTCAATTCACCCCTCCACTTT. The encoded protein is CASSRGTAFNSPLHF.

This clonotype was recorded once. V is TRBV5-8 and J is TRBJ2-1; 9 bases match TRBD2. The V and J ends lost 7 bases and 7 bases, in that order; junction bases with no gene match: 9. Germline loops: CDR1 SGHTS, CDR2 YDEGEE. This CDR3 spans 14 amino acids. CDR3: CASGVSGSLNEQFF. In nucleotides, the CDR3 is TGTGCCAGCGGGGTTAGCGGGAGTTTGAATGAGCAGTTCTTC.

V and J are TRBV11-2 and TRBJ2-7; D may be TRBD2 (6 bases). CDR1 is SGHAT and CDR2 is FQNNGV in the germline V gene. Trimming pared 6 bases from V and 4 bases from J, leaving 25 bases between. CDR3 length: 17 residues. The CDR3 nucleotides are TGTGCCAGCAGTTCGAATTCATTCCGGGACTCCTCGTACGAGCAGTACTTC. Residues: CASSSNSFRDSSYEQYF.

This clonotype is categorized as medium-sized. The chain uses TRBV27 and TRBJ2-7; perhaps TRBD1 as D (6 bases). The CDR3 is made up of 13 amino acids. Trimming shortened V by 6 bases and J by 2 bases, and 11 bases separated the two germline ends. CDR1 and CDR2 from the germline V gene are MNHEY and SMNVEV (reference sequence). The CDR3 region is CASSPGQPYEQYF. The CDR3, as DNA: TGTGCCAGCAGCCCAGGACAGCCCTACGAGCAGTACTTC.

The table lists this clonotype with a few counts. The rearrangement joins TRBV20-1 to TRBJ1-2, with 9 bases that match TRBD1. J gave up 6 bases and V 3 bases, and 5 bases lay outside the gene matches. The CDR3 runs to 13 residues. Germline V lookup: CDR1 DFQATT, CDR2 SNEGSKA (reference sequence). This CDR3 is CSARGTGSNGYTF. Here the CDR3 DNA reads TGCAGTGCTAGGGGGACAGGGTCGAATGGCTACACCTTC.

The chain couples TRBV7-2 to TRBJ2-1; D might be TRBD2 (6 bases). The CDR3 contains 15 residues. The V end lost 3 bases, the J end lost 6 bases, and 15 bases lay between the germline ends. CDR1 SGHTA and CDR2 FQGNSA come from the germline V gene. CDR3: CASSLPGLTSNEQFF. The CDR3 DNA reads TGTGCCAGCAGCTTGCCGGGACTTACTTCCAATGAGCAGTTCTTC.

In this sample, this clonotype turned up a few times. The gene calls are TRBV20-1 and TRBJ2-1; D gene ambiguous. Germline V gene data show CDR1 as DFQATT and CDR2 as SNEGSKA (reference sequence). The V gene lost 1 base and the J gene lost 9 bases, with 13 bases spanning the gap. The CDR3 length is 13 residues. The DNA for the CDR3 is TGCAGTGCTAGAGTCTTCCCGTCGACTGAGCAGTTCTTC. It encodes CSARVFPSTEQFF.